This TCR beta chain was documented in a study of T-cell reconstitution after alpha-beta-depleted transplantation in children. Unique molecular identifiers were built into the TCRbeta library. TCRdb re-analysed the PCR reads in MiXCR, keeping a single row per CDR3 protein. This table holds approximately 980,000 distinct CDR3 sequences, less than 30% found once. Study-level points and caveats: Reported findings indicate that, about two months after transplant, alpha-beta T cells came from several hundred expanded clones, which were derived from non-depleted graft cells. The origin of high day-60 TCRbeta diversity in some patients lay in surviving recipient T cells and thymic progenitors. T-cell counts and diversity at one year post-transplant came mainly from newly produced T cells.

This clonotype showed up just a few times. Its antigen is unidentified. This CDR3 is built from 15 residues. Germline V gene sequence: CDR1 SQVTM, CDR2 ANQGSEA. The V and J ends lost 4 bases and 0 bases, in that order; junction bases with no gene match: 5. J is TRBJ2-1 and V is TRBV29-1; 8 bases align to TRBD2. The starting material was PBMCs, mostly from graft donor cells, obtained 360 days after TCRalphabeta/CD19-depleted stem cell transplant. The TCR sequence derives from a boy under two years old who had a stem cell transplant for SCID, so the T cells may come from the graft donor. The CDR3 nucleotides are TGCAGCGTTGTAGGAGCGGGGGACTCCTACAATGAGCAGTTCTTC. Its protein is CSVVGAGDSYNEQFF.